The present TCR beta chain was sequenced within a study of blood T cell repertoires in COVID-19. The overall study: Sites across the United States, Italy and Spain contributed samples from acute and convalescent COVID-19.

Generated by immunoSEQ multiplex PCR, the TCRdb table keeps only in-frame clones and is missing some. The table includes about 140,000 clones, roughly 88% detected once. V dropped 1 base and J dropped 2 bases, with 14 bases sitting between them. Per germline, CDR1 LGHNA and CDR2 YNFKEQ. CDR3 length: 16 amino acids. The V gene is TRBV4-2, the J gene TRBJ1-2, with D possibly matching TRBD1 (5 bases). Sequencing used peripheral blood. The source is a woman in her fifties or sixties with acute or convalescent COVID-19. The DNA of the CDR3 is TGTGCCAGCAGCCAAGGTTCGGGGAGGGACAACTATGGCTACACCTTC. Amino acid sequence: CASSQGSGRDNYGYTF.